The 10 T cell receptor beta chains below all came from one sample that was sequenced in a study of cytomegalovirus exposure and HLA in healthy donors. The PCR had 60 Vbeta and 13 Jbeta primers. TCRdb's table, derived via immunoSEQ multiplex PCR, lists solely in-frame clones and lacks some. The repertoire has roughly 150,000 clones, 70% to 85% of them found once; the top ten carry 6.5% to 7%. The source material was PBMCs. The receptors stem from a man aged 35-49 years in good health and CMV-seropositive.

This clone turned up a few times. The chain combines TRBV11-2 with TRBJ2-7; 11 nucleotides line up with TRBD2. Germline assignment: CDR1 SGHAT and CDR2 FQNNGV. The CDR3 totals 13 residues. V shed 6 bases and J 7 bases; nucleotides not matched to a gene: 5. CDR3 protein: CASRRASGREQYF. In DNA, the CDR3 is TGTGCCAGCAGGAGGGCTAGCGGGAGGGAGCAGTACTTC.

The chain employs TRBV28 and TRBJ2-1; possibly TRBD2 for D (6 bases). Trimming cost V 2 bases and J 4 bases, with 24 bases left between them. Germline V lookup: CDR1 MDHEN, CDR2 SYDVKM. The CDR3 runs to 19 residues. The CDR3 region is CASSLRRLGSWPLYNEQFF. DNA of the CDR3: TGTGCCAGCAGTTTAAGACGACTAGGTTCGTGGCCATTATACAATGAGCAGTTCTTC. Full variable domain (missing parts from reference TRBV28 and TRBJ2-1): DVKVTQSSRYLVKRTGEKVFLECVQDMDHENMFWYRQDPGLGLRLIYFSYDVKMKEKGDIPEGYSVSREKKERFSLILESASTNQTSMYLCASSLRRLGSWPLYNEQFFGPGTRLTVL.

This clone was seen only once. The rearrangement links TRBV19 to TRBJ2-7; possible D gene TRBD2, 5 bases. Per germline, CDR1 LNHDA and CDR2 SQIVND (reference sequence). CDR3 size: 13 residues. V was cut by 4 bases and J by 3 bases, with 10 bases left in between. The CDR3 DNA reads TGTGCCAGTAGTAGGAAACGGGACTACGAGCAGTACTTC. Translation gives CASSRKRDYEQYF. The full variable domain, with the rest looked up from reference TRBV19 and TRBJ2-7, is DGGITQSPKYLFRKEGQNVTLSCEQNLNHDAMYWYRQDPGQGLRLIYYSQIVNDFQKGDIAEGYSVSREKKESFPLTVTSAQKNPTAFYLCASSRKRDYEQYFGPGTRLTVT.

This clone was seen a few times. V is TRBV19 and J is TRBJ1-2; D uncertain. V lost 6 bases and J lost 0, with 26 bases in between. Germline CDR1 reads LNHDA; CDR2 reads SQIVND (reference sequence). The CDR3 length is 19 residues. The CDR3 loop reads CASRYLRRVSLFTNYGYTF. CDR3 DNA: TGTGCCAGTAGGTATCTCCGGAGAGTTAGCCTCTTTACTAACTATGGCTACACCTTC.

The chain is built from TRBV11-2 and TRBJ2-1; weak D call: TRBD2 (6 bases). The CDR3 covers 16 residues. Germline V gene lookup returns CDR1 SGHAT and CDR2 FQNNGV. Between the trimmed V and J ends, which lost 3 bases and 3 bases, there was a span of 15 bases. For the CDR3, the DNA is TGTGCCAGCAGCTTGCGCGGGCTAGCGAACTACAATGAGCAGTTCTTC. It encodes CASSLRGLANYNEQFF.

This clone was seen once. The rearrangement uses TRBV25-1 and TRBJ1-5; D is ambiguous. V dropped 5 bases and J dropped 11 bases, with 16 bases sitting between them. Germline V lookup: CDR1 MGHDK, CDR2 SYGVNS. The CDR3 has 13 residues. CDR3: CASSTTPTEAQHF. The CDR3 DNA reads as TGTGCCAGCAGTACCACCCCCACGGAGGCCCAGCATTTT. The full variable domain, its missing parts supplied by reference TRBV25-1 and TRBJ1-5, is EADIYQTPRYLVIGTGKKITLECSQTMGHDKMYWYQQDPGMELHLIHYSYGVNSTEKGDLSSESTVSRIRTEHFPLTLESARPSHTSQYLCASSTTPTEAQHFGDGTRLSIL.

CDR3 amino acids: CASSQSGGSSYEQYF. In DNA, the CDR3 is TGTGCCAGCAGCCAATCAGGGGGATCCTCCTACGAGCAGTACTTC. The V gene is TRBV16, the J gene TRBJ2-7; possible D gene TRBD1, 6 bases. The CDR3 runs 15 residues. V shed 0 bases and J shed 0 bases, with 9 bases lying between them. Germline CDR1 reads KGHSY; CDR2 reads FQNENV.

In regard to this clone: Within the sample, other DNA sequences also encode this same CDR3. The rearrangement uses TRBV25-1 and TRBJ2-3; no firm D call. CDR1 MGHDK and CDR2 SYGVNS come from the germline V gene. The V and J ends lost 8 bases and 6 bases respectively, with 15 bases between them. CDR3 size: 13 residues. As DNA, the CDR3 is TGTGCCAGCCGGCAGACTCCCCGTGATACGCAGTATTTT. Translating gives CASRQTPRDTQYF.

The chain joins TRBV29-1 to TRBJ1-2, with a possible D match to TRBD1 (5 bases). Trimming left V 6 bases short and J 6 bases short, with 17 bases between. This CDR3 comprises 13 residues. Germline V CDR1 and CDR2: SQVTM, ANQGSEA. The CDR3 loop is CSVAAGRRNGYTF. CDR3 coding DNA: TGCAGCGTGGCGGCGGGACGGAGGAATGGCTACACCTTC.

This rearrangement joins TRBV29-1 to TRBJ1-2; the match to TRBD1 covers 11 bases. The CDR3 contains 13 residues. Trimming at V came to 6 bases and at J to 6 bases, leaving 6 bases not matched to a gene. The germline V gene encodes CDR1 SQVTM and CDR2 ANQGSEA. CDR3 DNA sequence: TGCAGCGTCCCCGGACAGGGGGCCGATGGCTACACCTTC. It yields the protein CSVPGQGADGYTF.